The 21 T cell receptor beta chains in this list originate from one sample, sequenced in a study of radiation and T cells in renal cell carcinoma. Noted time point: blood 4 weeks post-SBRT, at nephrectomy. Specified treatment: 15 Gy SBRT to primary tumor, nephrectomy 4 weeks later. Libraries were prepared by immunoSEQ multiplex PCR; TCRdb keeps only in-frame clonotypes and omits some of them. The sample has 120,000 to 150,000 clones; 75% to 90% are singletons. Sample: blood, taken from a patient whose treatment included radiotherapy and nephrectomy. These receptors all come from a woman aged 50 to 60 with renal cell carcinoma.

This clone was observed many times. The gene calls are TRBV9 and TRBJ2-3; no clear D gene. Germline V gene data show CDR1 as SGDLS and CDR2 as YYNGEE. The CDR3 runs to 14 residues. Trimming took 4 bases from V and 1 from J, leaving 10 bases between them. The CDR3 bases are TGTGCCAGCAGCCCGGAAGCCCGCACAGATACGCAGTATTTT. Its protein product is CASSPEARTDTQYF.

Only a few counts were recorded for this clone. The chain couples TRBV19 to TRBJ1-5; no firm D call. The CDR3 is 13 residues long. The V gene lost 4 bases and the J gene lost 3 bases, with 7 bases spanning the gap. Germline V lookup: CDR1 LNHDA, CDR2 SQIVND (reference sequence). The CDR3, as DNA: TGTGCCAGTAGTAACAGCCACAATCAGCCCCAGCATTTT. Protein sequence: CASSNSHNQPQHF.

The chain recombines TRBV7-8 with TRBJ1-1; D may be TRBD1 (5 bases). The length of the CDR3 is 15 residues. Deletions cut 6 bases from V and 7 bases from J, with 21 bases between. In germline, CDR1 is SGHVS, CDR2 FQNEAQ. The CDR3 nucleotides are TGTGCCAGCAGGGTGACGATCGGGGGGAAGGGTGAAGCTTTCTTT. Amino acid sequence: CASRVTIGGKGEAFF.

The genes are TRBV7-2 and TRBJ1-1; D is unresolved. This CDR3 spans 16 amino acids. The germline V gene has CDR1 SGHTA and CDR2 FQGNSA. V lost 7 bases, J lost 3 bases, and 21 bases lay in between. CDR3 sequence (DNA): TGTGCCAGCATGAAAAGGGCAGGACCTTTTGACACTGAAGCTTTCTTT. It codes for CASMKRAGPFDTEAFF.

The chain joins TRBV18 to TRBJ2-1; possibly TRBD1 for D (6 bases). Trimming removed 3 bases at V and 7 bases at J, with 16 bases between. Germline assignment: CDR1 KGHSH and CDR2 LQKENI. CDR3 length equals 15 residues. The CDR3 coding sequence is TGTGCCAGCTCACCTGACAGGCCCCCTTTTAATGAGCAGTTCTTC. It codes for CASSPDRPPFNEQFF.

This chain links TRBV27 with TRBJ2-4; TRBD1 agrees at 10 bases. The V segment lost 6 bases and the J segment 5 bases; nucleotides outside the gene matches: 7. The V gene's germline CDR1 is MNHEY and CDR2 SMNVEV (reference sequence). The CDR3 is made up of 15 amino acids. The CDR3 coding sequence is TGTGCCAGCAGAAGCCTCGGACAGGGGGAAAACATTCAGTACTTC. This sequence encodes CASRSLGQGENIQYF.

The chain combines TRBV5-5 with TRBJ1-1; D call uncertain. Trimming removed 1 base at V and 1 base at J, with 5 bases between. Germline V gene data show CDR1 as SGHKS and CDR2 as YYEKEE (reference sequence). The CDR3 consists of 13 residues. CDR3 nucleotides: TGTGCCAGCAGCTTGTATTCGAACACTGAAGCTTTCTTT. Translated, it gives CASSLYSNTEAFF.

The chain combines TRBV13 with TRBJ2-2, with 9 nucleotides matching TRBD1. The CDR3 is 15 amino acids. Losses at the gene ends were 1 base for V and 7 bases for J; bases not matched to a gene: 4. From germline, CDR1 is PRHDT and CDR2 FYEKMQ (reference sequence). The CDR3 DNA is TGTGCCAGCAGCTTAGAAGGACAGGGGAGCGGGGAGCTGTTTTTT. Translated: CASSLEGQGSGELFF.

The chain has TRBV5-1 and TRBJ2-2; possible D gene TRBD1, 5 bases. The CDR3 sequence is 14 residues long. Germline values: CDR1 SGHRS, CDR2 YFSETQ. With 0 bases removed from V and 5 bases from J, the gap between germline ends came to 8 bases. The CDR3 nucleotides read TGCGCCAGCAGCTTGGTTGCAGGGACCGGGGAGCTGTTTTTT. Amino acids: CASSLVAGTGELFF.

The rearrangement uses TRBV28 and TRBJ1-2, with 10 positions matching TRBD1. Germline CDR1 MDHEN, CDR2 SYDVKM. CDR3 length: 15 amino acids. V trimming: 5 bases; J trimming: 5 bases; junction bases outside the gene matches: 8. CDR3 residues: CASSRPGTGDYGYTF. CDR3 sequence (DNA): TGTGCCAGCAGTCGCCCCGGGACAGGGGATTATGGCTACACCTTC.

V is TRBV5-4 and J is TRBJ2-5; 7 bases agree with TRBD2. This CDR3 region has 14 residues. J gave up 0 bases and V 6 bases, and 5 bases lay outside the gene matches. Looked up from germline, CDR1 is SGHNT and CDR2 is YYREEE (reference sequence). Here the CDR3 reads CASTPGGYQETQYF. The CDR3 DNA is TGTGCCAGCACCCCCGGGGGGTACCAAGAGACCCAGTACTTC.

The chain employs TRBV11-3 and TRBJ2-2, with D possibly TRBD1 on 5 matching bases. V lost 5 bases and J lost 7, with 14 bases in between. The CDR3 loop spans 14 amino acids. Germline CDR1 reads SGHNT; CDR2 reads YENEEA. The CDR3 loop is CASSDAGQGGELFF. In nucleotides, the CDR3 is TGTGCCAGCAGCGACGCAGGGCAGGGCGGGGAGCTGTTTTTT.

The genes are TRBV7-2 and TRBJ2-5; D is possibly TRBD1 (7 bases). Trimming stripped 7 bases from V and 5 bases from J, with 17 bases between. This CDR3 contains 14 residues. Germline CDR1 SGHTA, CDR2 FQGNSA. The CDR3 DNA follows: TGTGCCAGCACCGATGGAGGGGGCGATGAGACCCAGTACTTC. It codes for CASTDGGGDETQYF.

This rearrangement joins TRBV11-2 to TRBJ2-7, with 8 positions matching TRBD1. J lost 3 bases, V lost 4 bases, and 5 bases had no gene match. CDR3 length: 14 residues. CDR1 and CDR2 (germline): SGHAT, FQNNGV. The CDR3: CASSSLGQDYEQYF. In nucleotides, the CDR3 is TGTGCCAGCAGCTCCCTGGGACAGGACTACGAGCAGTACTTC.

The chain combines TRBV4-3 with TRBJ2-7; TRBD2 matches at 10 bases. The length of the CDR3 is 19 residues. V gave up 0 bases and J gave up 2 bases; unmatched junction bases: 13. The germline V gene encodes CDR1 LGHNA and CDR2 YSLEER. The CDR3 nucleotides read TGCGCCAGCAGCCAAGATCGGTGGAAGCGGGAGGGCCCGGCCTACGAGCAGTACTTC. Amino acid sequence: CASSQDRWKREGPAYEQYF.

This clone was recorded a few times. The chain uses TRBV6-1 and TRBJ2-7; 7 bases map to TRBD2. Germline CDR1 MNHNS, CDR2 SASEGT. J gave up 0 bases and V 4 bases, and 9 bases lay outside the gene matches. The CDR3 sequence is 16 residues long. CDR3 coding DNA: TGTGCCAGCAGTGCCCTGCTCGGGGGGAGCTCCTACGAGCAGTACTTC. Translating gives CASSALLGGSSYEQYF.

The table lists this clone with a few counts. This chain links TRBV19 with TRBJ2-1; 10 bases match TRBD1. The CDR3 runs 15 residues. CDR1 and CDR2 from the germline V gene are LNHDA and SQIVND (reference sequence). With V trimmed by 5 bases and J by 7 bases, 8 bases remained unmatched. The CDR3 DNA follows: TGTGCCAGTAGTCCCCGACAGGGGGCAGGGAATGAGCAGTTCTTC. Translation: CASSPRQGAGNEQFF.

The CDR3 sequence: CASSLNYRDTKNIQYF. CDR3 nucleotide sequence: TGTGCCAGCAGCTTAAACTACAGGGACACCAAAAACATTCAGTACTTC. V usage is TRBV7-6 and J usage is TRBJ2-4, with D possibly TRBD1 on 6 matching bases. The CDR3 is 16 residues long. The V end was cut by 2 bases, the J end by 2 bases, with 13 bases between. Germline V gene lookup returns CDR1 SGHVS and CDR2 FNYEAQ. Drawing the rest from reference TRBV7-6 and TRBJ2-4, the complete variable domain is GAGVSQSPRYKVTKRGQDVALRCDPISGHVSLYWYRQALGQGPEFLTYFNYEAQQDKSGLPNDRFSAERPEGSISTLTIQRTEQRDSAMYRCASSLNYRDTKNIQYFGAGTRLSVL.

The chain recombines TRBV7-2 with TRBJ1-1, with D tentatively TRBD1 (6 bases). CDR1 is SGHTA, CDR2 FQGNSA, per germline. The ends were cut back, 4 bases at V and 4 bases at J, with 16 bases in the middle. CDR3 length: 15 residues. DNA for the CDR3: TGTGCCAGCAGCTGGGGGGCTGGGGCGGGCACTGAAGCTTTCTTT. Translation gives CASSWGAGAGTEAFF.

The chain combines TRBV7-2 with TRBJ2-7, with no clear D. Trimming cost V 7 bases and J 5 bases, with 18 bases left between them. Looked up from germline, CDR1 is SGHTA and CDR2 is FQGNSA. The CDR3 has 14 residues. The CDR3 DNA reads TGTGCCAGCACTTCCCCGGCACTTTTGGACGAGCAGTACTTC. Protein product: CASTSPALLDEQYF.

The chain carries TRBV19 and TRBJ2-3, with 11 bases fitting TRBD2. This CDR3 region has 16 residues. Germline V CDR1 and CDR2: LNHDA, SQIVND (reference sequence). With V trimmed by 3 bases and J by 2 bases, 4 bases remained unmatched. This chain's CDR3 is CASSISSGGITDTQYF. The CDR3 nucleotides read TGTGCCAGTAGTATCTCTAGCGGGGGGATCACAGATACGCAGTATTTT.